The 25 T cell receptor beta chains presented below share a single source sample, sequenced in a study of shared clonotypes between healthy human individuals (dated by TCRdb to about 2020). The library came from the immunoSEQ multiplex PCR assay. TCRdb retrieved this table from immuneACCESS and kept in-frame rearrangements only. Not all clones are present; in checked studies, unresolved V genes account for under half, and no reason is known for the remainder. Counted in this sample were hundreds of thousands of clones; over 65% of them appeared once. Clones ranked in the top ten supply 1.5% to 2% of the sample. Sequenced material: memory CD4+ T cells sorted from blood. The label giving this sample's cell subset or site can be read as: CD45RA-negative fraction. Receptors originate from a woman under 40 in good health.

This rearrangement joins TRBV19 to TRBJ1-1; D is possibly TRBD1 (6 bases). Trimming left V 2 bases short and J 0 bases short, with 10 bases between. This CDR3 is 15 amino acids long. From germline, CDR1 is LNHDA and CDR2 SQIVND (reference sequence). The CDR3 sequence is CASSIQGNMNTEAFF. The CDR3 DNA is TGTGCCAGTAGTATACAGGGGAACATGAACACTGAAGCTTTCTTT.

The rearrangement links TRBV5-1 to TRBJ2-7; tentatively, D is TRBD2 (6 bases). With 4 bases removed from V and 2 bases from J, the gap between germline ends came to 13 bases. Germline assignment: CDR1 SGHRS and CDR2 YFSETQ. The CDR3 sequence is 14 residues long. The CDR3 region is CASSPAGTAYEQYF. The CDR3, as DNA: TGCGCCAGCAGCCCGGCTGGGACTGCCTACGAGCAGTACTTC.

The J gene is TRBJ2-1, the V gene TRBV25-1, with TRBD2 matching over 9 bases. This CDR3 contains 16 residues. Per germline, CDR1 MGHDK and CDR2 SYGVNS. Trimming took 1 base from V and 3 from J; bases not matched to a gene: 4. CDR3 sequence reads: CASSESRTSVYNEQFF. The DNA for the CDR3 is TGTGCCAGCAGTGAATCCCGGACTAGCGTCTACAATGAGCAGTTCTTC.

The rearrangement links TRBV28 to TRBJ1-2; D not resolved. Germline V gene data show CDR1 as MDHEN and CDR2 as SYDVKM. The CDR3 runs to 14 residues. Trimming stripped 2 bases from V and 6 bases from J, with 13 bases between. DNA of the CDR3: TGTGCCAGCAGTTTAGCAGGACGGTGGGATGGCTACACCTTC. Protein sequence: CASSLAGRWDGYTF.

The chain links TRBV6-1 to TRBJ1-2; the D is unclear. V was cut by 3 bases and J by 5 bases, with 7 bases left in between. The CDR3 has 12 amino acids. Germline V gene lookup returns CDR1 MNHNS and CDR2 SASEGT. CDR3 coding DNA: TGTGCCAGCAGTGAGGGGTTTTATGGCTACACCTTC. Translation gives CASSEGFYGYTF.

In nucleotides, the CDR3 is TGTGCCAGCAGCCAAGATTCCCCGACTAGCGCCAGCTCCTACAATGAGCAGTTCTTC. This sequence encodes CASSQDSPTSASSYNEQFF. The chain joins TRBV4-2 to TRBJ2-1; 8 bases map to TRBD2. CDR3 length equals 19 residues. V dropped 0 bases and J dropped 0; count of bases not matched to a gene: 10. Looked up from germline, CDR1 is LGHNA and CDR2 is YNFKEQ.

This sequence joins TRBV9 and TRBJ2-7; 7 bases align to TRBD2. This CDR3 contains 15 residues. V dropped 2 bases and J dropped 3; count of bases not matched to a gene: 8. Looked up from germline, CDR1 is SGDLS and CDR2 is YYNGEE. DNA for the CDR3: TGTGCCAGCAGCGTTATGGCGGGAGCGGGCTACGAGCAGTACTTC. Residues: CASSVMAGAGYEQYF.

This chain uses TRBV6-5 with TRBJ2-7; the match to TRBD1 covers 7 bases. Looked up from germline, CDR1 is MNHEY and CDR2 is SVGAGI. With V trimmed by 6 bases and J by 3 bases, 11 bases remained unmatched. The CDR3 runs 15 residues. CDR3 amino acids: CASRVQTGRLYEQYF. The CDR3 DNA reads as TGTGCCAGCAGAGTACAGACAGGGAGACTCTACGAGCAGTACTTC.

The V and J genes are TRBV4-2 and TRBJ2-5; 7 nucleotides match TRBD2. Germline V gene sequence: CDR1 LGHNA, CDR2 YNFKEQ. CDR3 size: 16 residues. Trimming at V came to 6 bases and at J to 4 bases, leaving 14 bases not matched to a gene. The CDR3 nucleotides are TGTGCCAGCAGGCCGACTAGCCGGGGAGAGGGAGAGACCCAGTACTTC. It is translated as CASRPTSRGEGETQYF.

The CDR3 spells CASRQSPEKLFF. As DNA, the CDR3 is TGTGCCAGTAGACAGTCCCCCGAAAAACTGTTTTTT. This chain joins TRBV19 and TRBJ1-4; D gene ambiguous. V dropped 6 bases and J dropped 8 bases, with 10 bases sitting between them. The CDR3 runs to 12 residues. The germline V gene has CDR1 LNHDA and CDR2 SQIVND (reference sequence).

This chain connects TRBV9 to TRBJ1-5, with D maybe TRBD1 (5 bases). The germline CDR1 and CDR2 sequences are SGDLS and YYNGEE. This CDR3 has 14 amino acids. The V and J ends lost 0 bases and 7 bases respectively, with 11 bases between them. DNA for the CDR3: TGTGCCAGCAGCGTAGATTGGGGCGCACAGCCCCAGCATTTT. Amino acid sequence: CASSVDWGAQPQHF.

The chain joins TRBV28 to TRBJ1-5; no definite D call. CDR3 length equals 15 residues. The germline V gene encodes CDR1 MDHEN and CDR2 SYDVKM. Trimming shortened V by 4 bases and J by 0 bases, and 10 bases separated the two germline ends. CDR3 DNA sequence: TGTGCCAGCAGTTCCCGGGCCGATAGCAATCAGCCCCAGCATTTT. Encoded protein: CASSSRADSNQPQHF. The whole variable domain, filled in from reference TRBV28 and TRBJ1-5, reads DVKVTQSSRYLVKRTGEKVFLECVQDMDHENMFWYRQDPGLGLRLIYFSYDVKMKEKGDIPEGYSVSREKKERFSLILESASTNQTSMYLCASSSRADSNQPQHFGDGTRLSIL.

This clone came up once. The chain is built from TRBV19 and TRBJ1-1, with a tentative D call TRBD1 (5 bases). This CDR3 contains 13 residues. V lost 0 bases, J lost 7 bases, and 9 bases lay in between. Germline V gives CDR1 LNHDA, CDR2 SQIVND (reference sequence). The CDR3 is CASSIDHRGEAFF. CDR3 coding DNA: TGTGCCAGTAGTATAGATCATAGGGGTGAAGCTTTCTTT.

V and J are TRBV7-2 and TRBJ2-7; D tentatively reads TRBD1 or TRBD2 (5 bases each). CDR1 is SGHTA and CDR2 is FQGNSA in the germline V gene. The CDR3 length is 14 residues. The V end was cut by 5 bases, the J end by 5 bases, with 16 bases between. CDR3 nucleotides: TGTGCCAGCAGCCAAACCCGGGACGTCCACGAGCAGTACTTC. This gives the protein CASSQTRDVHEQYF. The entire variable domain, with the rest obtained from reference TRBV7-2 and TRBJ2-7, is as follows: GAGVSQSPSNKVTEKGKDVELRCDPISGHTALYWYRQSLGQGLEFLIYFQGNSAPDKSGLPSDRFSAERTGGSVSTLTIQRTQQEDSAVYLCASSQTRDVHEQYFGPGTRLTVT.

This clone was detected only once. The J gene is TRBJ2-7, the V gene TRBV18, with D possibly being TRBD1 (5 bases). This CDR3 has 15 amino acids. V lost 2 bases and J lost 3, with 14 bases in between. The germline gives CDR1 KGHSH, CDR2 LQKENI. CDR3 residues: CASSPKTANFYEQYF. The CDR3 nucleotides are TGTGCCAGCTCACCAAAGACAGCAAACTTCTACGAGCAGTACTTC.

For this clone: The sample holds other DNA sequences that translate to the same CDR3. The chain is built from TRBV7-9 and TRBJ1-3; D remains unclear. Germline V lookup: CDR1 SEHNR, CDR2 FQNEAQ (reference sequence). The CDR3 has 12 residues. V lost 3 bases to trimming and J lost 4 bases, with 4 bases between them. The CDR3 loop reads CASSLSGNTIYF. CDR3 sequence (DNA): TGTGCCAGCAGCTTGTCAGGAAACACCATATATTTT.

J is TRBJ1-4 and V is TRBV6-6; D is ambiguous. Germline loops: CDR1 MNHNY, CDR2 SVGAGI (reference sequence). The CDR3 is 14 residues long. The V end lost 2 bases, the J end lost 6 bases, and 10 bases lay between the germline ends. DNA of the CDR3: TGTGCCAGCAGTTACGAGCCCCCACATGAAAAACTGTTTTTT. Translating it yields CASSYEPPHEKLFF.

V gene TRBV7-6 combines with J gene TRBJ2-5; 10 bases align to TRBD1. V lost 4 bases, J lost 2 bases, and 7 bases stayed unmatched. The CDR3 sequence is 16 residues long. Germline CDR1 reads SGHVS; CDR2 reads FNYEAQ. CDR3 in DNA: TGTGCCAGCAGCTCAATCCAGGACAGGGGGCAAGAGACCCAGTACTTC. This sequence encodes CASSSIQDRGQETQYF.

V usage is TRBV15 and J usage is TRBJ2-3; TRBD2 matches at 11 bases. The CDR3 runs 16 residues. V shed 3 bases and J 3 bases; nucleotides not matched to a gene: 5. The V gene's germline CDR1 is LNHNV and CDR2 YYDKDF (reference sequence). The CDR3 bases are TGTGCCACCAGCAGGGATCGACTAGCGGGGACAGATACGCAGTATTTT. It is translated as CATSRDRLAGTDTQYF. Supplemented by reference TRBV15 and TRBJ2-3, the full variable domain reads DAMVIQNPRYQVTQFGKPVTLSCSQTLNHNVMYWYQQKSSQAPKLLFHYYDKDFNNEADTPDNFQSRRPNTSFCFLDIRSPGLGDTAMYLCATSRDRLAGTDTQYFGPGTRLTVL.

V usage is TRBV11-2 and J usage is TRBJ2-1; 7 bases agree with TRBD2. CDR3 length: 16 amino acids. V shed 5 bases and J 0 bases; nucleotides not matched to a gene: 7. The germline CDR1 and CDR2 sequences are SGHAT and FQNNGV. The CDR3 DNA follows: TGTGCCAGCAGCCTGACTAGCCGTAGCTCCTACAATGAGCAGTTCTTC. As protein: CASSLTSRSSYNEQFF.

DNA of the CDR3: TGTGCCAGCAGTCGCACAAACAGGGGGTGGGCCTATGGCTACACCTTC. It specifies CASSRTNRGWAYGYTF. The J gene is TRBJ1-2, the V gene TRBV28, with TRBD1 matching over 8 bases. With 5 bases clipped from V and 4 bases from J, the junction kept 12 bases outside the gene matches. Germline V CDR1 and CDR2: MDHEN, SYDVKM. CDR3 length: 16 residues.

The table lists this clone with a count of one. This rearrangement joins TRBV2 to TRBJ1-5; 8 bases are shared with TRBD1. Trimming removed 6 bases from V and 11 bases from J; junction bases left unmatched: 18. The CDR3 runs 16 residues. The germline CDR1 and CDR2 sequences are SNHLY and FYNNEI. This CDR3 is CASRQLTGTGLMTQHF. As DNA, the CDR3 is TGTGCCAGCAGACAATTGACCGGGACAGGCCTCATGACCCAGCATTTT.

There are a few counts of this clone. V usage is TRBV5-1 and J usage is TRBJ2-7; D is ambiguous. Per germline, CDR1 SGHRS and CDR2 YFSETQ. The CDR3 loop spans 15 amino acids. V gave up 0 bases and J gave up 0 bases, with 10 bases separating them. CDR3: CASSLVDSYSYEQYF. The DNA of the CDR3 is TGCGCCAGCAGCTTGGTAGACTCTTACTCCTACGAGCAGTACTTC.

V gene TRBV5-3 combines with J gene TRBJ1-1, with D tentatively TRBD1 (5 bases). TRBV5-3 is designated an ORF whose function remains uncertain. Trimming took 4 bases from V and 0 from J, leaving 16 bases between them. CDR3 length equals 16 residues. The CDR3 nucleotides are TGTGCCAGAAGCCGGACTAAACAGGTTATGAACACTGAAGCTTTCTTT. This codes for CARSRTKQVMNTEAFF.

The gene calls are TRBV10-3 and TRBJ2-3, with 7 bases fitting TRBD2. This CDR3 comprises 16 residues. V trimming: 1 base; J trimming: 3 bases; junction bases outside the gene matches: 7. Germline V lookup: CDR1 ENHRY, CDR2 SYGVKD. The CDR3 DNA is TGTGCCATCAGTGAGTATCCGGGAGGCGGTACAGATACGCAGTATTTT. Translating it yields CAISEYPGGGTDTQYF.